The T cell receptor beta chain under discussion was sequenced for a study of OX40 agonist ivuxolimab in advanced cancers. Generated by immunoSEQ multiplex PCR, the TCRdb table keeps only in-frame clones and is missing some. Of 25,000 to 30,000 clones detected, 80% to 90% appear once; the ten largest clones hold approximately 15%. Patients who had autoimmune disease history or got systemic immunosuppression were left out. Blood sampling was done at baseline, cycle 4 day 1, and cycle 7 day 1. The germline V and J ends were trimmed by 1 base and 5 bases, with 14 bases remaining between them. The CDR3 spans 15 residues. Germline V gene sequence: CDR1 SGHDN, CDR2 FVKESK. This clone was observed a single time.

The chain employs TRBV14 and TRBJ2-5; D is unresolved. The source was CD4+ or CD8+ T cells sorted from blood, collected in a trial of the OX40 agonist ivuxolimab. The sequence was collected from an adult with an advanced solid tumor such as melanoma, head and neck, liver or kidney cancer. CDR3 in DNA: TGTGCCAGCAGCCAAGGATTGGGCTTTGGGGAGACCCAGTACTTC. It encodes CASSQGLGFGETQYF.